Listed below are T cell receptor beta chains from one sample, sequenced in a study of T cells in Graves' hyperthyroidism and ophthalmopathy. TCRdb ran MiXCR on the multiplex PCR reads and lists one entry per CDR3 protein. Here the sample spans hundreds of thousands of distinct CDR3 sequences, 35% being singletons. Sequencing used blood. The receptor set was obtained from a woman aged 40 to 50 with Graves' hyperthyroidism. CDR3s include the opening cysteine and the closing phenylalanine or tryptophan. The order of the fields is J gene, V gene, clone size, D gene, CDR3 DNA, CDR3 protein. The D gene is left open where the match is weak. Expanded clones are given a class, and other clones once, few, many or no size at all.

>TRBJ1-4|TRBV20-1|many|.
TGCAGTGCTAGAGATCTGGCCACTAATGAAAAACTGTTTTTT
CSARDLATNEKLFF
>TRBJ1-2|TRBV20-1|.|TRBD1
TGCAGTGCAGGGACAGGGGGCGCTTACTATGGCTACACCTTC
CSAGTGGAYYGYTF
>TRBJ2-5|TRBV6-1|.|TRBD1
TGTGCCAGCACCCAGGGGTCCACAGGGGCCCAGTACTTC
CASTQGSTGAQYF
>TRBJ1-4|TRBV25-1|.|TRBD1
TGTGCCAGCAGTGAATCCAGGGGGCAAGGAGAAAAACTGTTTTTT
CASSESRGQGEKLFF
>TRBJ2-2|TRBV25-1|many|TRBD1
TGTGCCAGCAGTGGACCGGGACAGGGGAACACCGGGGAGCTGTTTTTT
CASSGPGQGNTGELFF
>TRBJ2-5|TRBV7-2|many|.
TGTGCCAGCAGCTTAGCAGCGGGCCAAGAGACCCAGTACTTC
CASSLAAGQETQYF
>TRBJ2-7|TRBV7-2|many|.
TGTGCCAGCAGCTTAGGGGGTACAGACAGCTACGAGCAGTACTTC
CASSLGGTDSYEQYF
>TRBJ2-7|TRBV4-2|.|TRBD2
TGTGCCAGCAGCCAAGAGTGGCTAGCGGGAAACGAGCAGTACTTC
CASSQEWLAGNEQYF
>TRBJ2-5|TRBV18|.|.
TGTGCCAGCTCACCTCGGGACGGGGGTCGAGAGACCCAGTACTTC
CASSPRDGGRETQYF
>TRBJ2-2|TRBV24-1|.|.
TGTGCCACCAGTGATTTGACAAACACCGGGGAGCTGTTTTTT
CATSDLTNTGELFF
>TRBJ2-7|TRBV7-8|few|.
TGTGCCAGCAGCCCCCAAACAGATTCCTACGAGCAGTACTTC
CASSPQTDSYEQYF
>TRBJ1-2|TRBV12-3/TRBV12-4|.|.
TGTACCAGCAGTTCGGGACATATTTATGGCTACACCTTC
CTSSSGHIYGYTF
>TRBJ2-7|TRBV19|many|.
TGTGCCAGTAGTATAAGATACCTTTACTACGAGCAGTACTTC
CASSIRYLYYEQYF
>TRBJ2-5|TRBV3-1|.|.
TGTGCCAGCAGCCGCTTAAATTCCTGGGAGACCCAGTACTTC
CASSRLNSWETQYF
>TRBJ2-2|TRBV13|.|TRBD1
TGTGCCAGCAGCTCGGAGCCGGGACAGGGTAACGCCGGGGAGCTGTTTTTT
CASSSEPGQGNAGELFF
>TRBJ2-5|TRBV6-1|few|.
TGTGCCAGCAGTCGGGGTATGGAGACCCAGTACTTC
CASSRGMETQYF